These 17 T cell receptor beta chains were sequenced from one sample in a study of shared clonotypes between healthy human individuals. Produced via immunoSEQ multiplex PCR; TCRdb's table is partial and in-frame only. The table records 1,500,000 or so clones, 95% to 97% of them present only once. What was sequenced was naive CD4+ T cells sorted from blood. Subset here: CD45RA+ positively selected. These receptors were obtained from a man aged 25-40 years in good health.

The chain carries TRBV2 and TRBJ1-5, with unresolved D. There are 12 residues in the CDR3. Germline CDR1 is SNHLY and CDR2 is FYNNEI. Trimming stripped 2 bases from V and 8 bases from J, with 7 bases between. The CDR3 DNA follows: TGTGCCAGCAGTGAAATGGCGGAGCCCCAGCATTTT. It codes for CASSEMAEPQHF.

The CDR3 nucleotides are TGTGCCACGCGCCGTCCCACAGATACGCAGTATTTT. This gives the protein CATRRPTDTQYF. The chain combines TRBV15 with TRBJ2-3; D is uncertain. The CDR3 covers 12 residues. Trimming removed 9 bases from V and 2 bases from J, with 9 bases in between. Per the germline V gene, CDR1 is LNHNV and CDR2 is YYDKDF (reference sequence).

This rearrangement joins TRBV2 to TRBJ2-7; unclear D gene. The germline CDR1 and CDR2 sequences are SNHLY and FYNNEI. With 4 bases removed from V and 4 bases from J, the gap between germline ends came to 8 bases. This CDR3 is built from 12 residues. CDR3: CASSAYRYEQYF. The CDR3 nucleotides are TGTGCCAGCAGTGCTTACAGATACGAGCAGTACTTC.

On this clone: The same CDR3 is also encoded by other DNA sequences in this sample. The chain is built from TRBV18 and TRBJ2-3; tentatively, D is TRBD1 or TRBD2 (6 bases each). The CDR3 has 14 residues. V was shortened by 3 bases and J by 2 bases, with 9 bases between the two germline ends. Per the germline V gene, CDR1 is KGHSH and CDR2 is LQKENI. The CDR3: CASSPRGPTDTQYF. The CDR3 coding sequence is TGTGCCAGCTCACCCCGGGGGCCCACAGATACGCAGTATTTT.

The chain has TRBV25-1 and TRBJ2-1; D might be TRBD2 (5 bases). The length of the CDR3 is 14 residues. V shed 8 bases and J shed 2 bases, with 13 bases lying between them. Germline CDR1 and CDR2: MGHDK and SYGVNS. CDR3: CASRGRRTYNEQFF. The CDR3 nucleotides are TGTGCCAGCCGAGGGCGACGTACCTACAATGAGCAGTTCTTC.

In regard to this clone: Different DNA sequences within this sample yield the same CDR3. The genes are TRBV9 and TRBJ1-5; D is unresolved. Trimming removed 0 bases at V and 2 bases at J, with 9 bases between. There are 15 residues in the CDR3. Germline V gene data show CDR1 as SGDLS and CDR2 as YYNGEE. The CDR3 nucleotides read TGTGCCAGCAGCGTAGGTGGTGGTGGCAATCAGCCCCAGCATTTT. Residues: CASSVGGGGNQPQHF.

The chain is built from TRBV2 and TRBJ2-7, with 9 nucleotides matching TRBD1. CDR3 length equals 15 residues. Germline CDR1 is SNHLY and CDR2 is FYNNEI. The V gene end was trimmed by 6 bases and the J gene end by 1 base; junction bases not matched to a gene: 7. DNA of the CDR3: TGTGCCAGCAGAGCACCGACAGGGGGATCCTACGAGCAGTACTTC. This gives the protein CASRAPTGGSYEQYF.

The chain carries TRBV18 and TRBJ2-7; TRBD2 matches 8 bases. Germline V gives CDR1 KGHSH, CDR2 LQKENI. The CDR3 length is 17 residues. Trimming took 5 bases from V and 0 from J; bases not matched to a gene: 12. This CDR3 reads CASSELASGLVSYEQYF. The DNA for the CDR3 is TGTGCCAGCTCAGAGTTGGCTAGCGGGTTGGTCTCCTACGAGCAGTACTTC.

The chain has TRBV5-1 and TRBJ1-1; D perhaps matches TRBD1 (5 bases). Trimming left V 4 bases short and J 1 base short, with 8 bases between. Germline V lookup: CDR1 SGHRS, CDR2 YFSETQ. The CDR3 has 13 residues. The CDR3 DNA reads as TGCGCCAGCAGCGCTCAGGGGAACACTGAAGCTTTCTTT. Residues: CASSAQGNTEAFF.

The rearrangement links TRBV28 to TRBJ1-5, with 8 positions matching TRBD1. Germline CDR1 is MDHEN and CDR2 is SYDVKM. The CDR3 has 16 residues. J gave up 6 bases and V 6 bases, and 13 bases lay outside the gene matches. CDR3 bases: TGTGCCAGCAGAACCAATCAGGGGGCTAGGAGTCAGCCCCAGCATTTT. Its translation: CASRTNQGARSQPQHF.

CDR3 in DNA: TGTGCCAGCAGTGACCCGGGAGGGGGACCCCACGAGCAGTACTTC. It encodes CASSDPGGGPHEQYF. The chain uses TRBV2 and TRBJ2-7, with 8 nucleotides matching TRBD2. The germline CDR1 and CDR2 sequences are SNHLY and FYNNEI. J gave up 5 bases and V 3 bases, and 9 bases lay outside the gene matches. CDR3 length: 15 amino acids.

The V gene is TRBV7-9, the J gene TRBJ2-5, with 10 bases aligning to TRBD2. The ends lost 5 bases at V and 2 bases at J; junction bases unmatched: 17. This CDR3 is 19 amino acids long. Germline assignment: CDR1 SEHNR and CDR2 FQNEAQ (reference sequence). CDR3 in amino acids: CASSQSSLVAGGIQETQYF. DNA of the CDR3: TGTGCCAGCAGCCAATCTAGTTTGGTAGCGGGAGGAATACAAGAGACCCAGTACTTC.

The rearrangement uses TRBV27 and TRBJ1-5, with D hard to call. Between the trimmed V and J ends, which lost 4 bases and 0 bases, there was a span of 13 bases. Germline CDR1 is MNHEY and CDR2 is SMNVEV (reference sequence). The length of the CDR3 is 16 residues. CDR3 residues: CASSSQTPYSNQPQHF. The DNA of the CDR3 is TGTGCCAGCAGTTCGCAGACACCATATAGCAATCAGCCCCAGCATTTT.

The gene calls are TRBV10-3 and TRBJ2-7; D gene ambiguous. The CDR3 consists of 14 residues. V dropped 4 bases and J dropped 0 bases, with 10 bases sitting between them. Germline-derived CDR1 and CDR2 are ENHRY and SYGVKD. The CDR3: CAISVIRDSYEQYF. In nucleotides, the CDR3 is TGTGCCATCAGTGTCATAAGGGACTCCTACGAGCAGTACTTC.

The J gene is TRBJ2-5, the V gene TRBV5-5; D is perhaps TRBD1 or TRBD2 (5 bases each). V was shortened by 0 bases and J by 1 base, with 16 bases between the two germline ends. From germline, CDR1 is SGHKS and CDR2 YYEKEE (reference sequence). The CDR3 has 17 residues. The CDR3 DNA reads TGTGCCAGCAGCTTGGCGCGGGCGTCAGGGTCCCAAGAGACCCAGTACTTC. Its translation is CASSLARASGSQETQYF.

The chain uses TRBV28 and TRBJ2-7; D uncertain. Trimming cost V 2 bases and J 4 bases, with 9 bases left between them. The CDR3 is made up of 13 amino acids. Germline lookup yields CDR1 MDHEN and CDR2 SYDVKM. The CDR3 DNA reads TGTGCCAGCAGTTTAAACGATTTTTACGAGCAGTACTTC. The encoded protein is CASSLNDFYEQYF. Complete variable domain (other parts from reference TRBV28 and TRBJ2-7): DVKVTQSSRYLVKRTGEKVFLECVQDMDHENMFWYRQDPGLGLRLIYFSYDVKMKEKGDIPEGYSVSREKKERFSLILESASTNQTSMYLCASSLNDFYEQYFGPGTRLTVT.

The rearrangement links TRBV19 to TRBJ1-5; D possibly corresponds to TRBD1 (5 bases). V was trimmed by 7 bases and J by 11 bases, leaving 18 bases between them. The germline gives CDR1 LNHDA, CDR2 SQIVND (reference sequence). This CDR3 region has 13 residues. CDR3 coding DNA: TGTGCCAGTACCAATTCCGGGGCCAAAGCCCAGCATTTT. As protein: CASTNSGAKAQHF. Full variable domain (outside the CDR3, taken from reference TRBV19 and TRBJ1-5): DGGITQSPKYLFRKEGQNVTLSCEQNLNHDAMYWYRQDPGQGLRLIYYSQIVNDFQKGDIAEGYSVSREKKESFPLTVTSAQKNPTAFYLCASTNSGAKAQHFGDGTRLSIL.